The TCR beta chain under discussion was sequenced for a study of cytomegalovirus exposure and HLA in healthy donors. Study background: Both the roughly 120 validation repertoires and the 666 first-cohort repertoires used the same platform, as reported by a later analysis.

The data were produced by immunoSEQ multiplex PCR, yet TCRdb's version contains in-frame clones alone and is incomplete. The sample records fewer than 60,000 clones, about 92% being singletons. About this clone: Its antigen remains unidentified.

General observations from the study: The finding came from a later analysis; first-cohort TCR clusters tended to co-occur in the roughly 120 validation repertoires. Whilst most TCR sequences proved rare, a subset of public TCRs occurred across many donors.

It was the approximately 120-subject validation cohort, separate from the roughly 700-subject first cohort, to which the donors belonged. The CDR3 loop spans 15 amino acids. The J segment lost 4 bases and the V segment lost 0 bases, leaving 4 bases of the junction unmatched. Germline CDR1 reads MRHNA; CDR2 reads SNTAGT. The receptor comes from a woman younger than 35 in good health and CMV-seropositive. The rearrangement joins TRBV6-4 to TRBJ2-5, with 8 positions matching TRBD2. The source material was PBMCs. The CDR3 region has the DNA TGTGCCAGCAGTGACTCACCCGGGGGGGCAGAGACCCAGTACTTC. Translated, it gives CASSDSPGGAETQYF.